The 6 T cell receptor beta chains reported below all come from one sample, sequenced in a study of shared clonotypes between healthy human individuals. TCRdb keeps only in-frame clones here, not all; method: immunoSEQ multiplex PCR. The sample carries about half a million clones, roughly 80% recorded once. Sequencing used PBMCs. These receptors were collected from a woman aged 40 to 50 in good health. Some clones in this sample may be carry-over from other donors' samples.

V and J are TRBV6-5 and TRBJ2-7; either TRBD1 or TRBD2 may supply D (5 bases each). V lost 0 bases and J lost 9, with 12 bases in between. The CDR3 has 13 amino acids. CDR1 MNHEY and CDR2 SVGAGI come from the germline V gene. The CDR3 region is CASSYSTGGGQYF. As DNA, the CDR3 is TGTGCCAGCAGTTACTCAACGGGTGGGGGGCAGTACTTC.

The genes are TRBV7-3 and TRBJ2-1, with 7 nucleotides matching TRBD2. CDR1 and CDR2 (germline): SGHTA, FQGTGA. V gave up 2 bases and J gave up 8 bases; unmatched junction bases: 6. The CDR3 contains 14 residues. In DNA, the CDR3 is TGTGCCAGCAGCTTAGACGGCGGGAGCTATGAGCAGTTCTTC. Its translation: CASSLDGGSYEQFF.

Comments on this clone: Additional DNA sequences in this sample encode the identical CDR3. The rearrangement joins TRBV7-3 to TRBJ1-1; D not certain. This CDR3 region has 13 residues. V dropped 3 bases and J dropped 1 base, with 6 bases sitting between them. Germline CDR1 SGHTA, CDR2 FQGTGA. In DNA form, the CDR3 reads TGTGCCAGCAGCTTTTCAGGGAACACTGAAGCTTTCTTT. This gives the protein CASSFSGNTEAFF.

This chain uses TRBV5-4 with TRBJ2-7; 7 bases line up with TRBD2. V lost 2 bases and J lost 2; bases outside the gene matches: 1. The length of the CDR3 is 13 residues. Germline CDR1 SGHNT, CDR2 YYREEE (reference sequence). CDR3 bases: TGTGCCAGCAGCTTCGGGACTACCTACGAGCAGTACTTC. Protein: CASSFGTTYEQYF.

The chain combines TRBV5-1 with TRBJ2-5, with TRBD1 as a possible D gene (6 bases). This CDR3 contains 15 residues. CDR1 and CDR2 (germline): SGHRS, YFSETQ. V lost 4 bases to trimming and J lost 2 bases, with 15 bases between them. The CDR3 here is CASSPRTRGQETQYF. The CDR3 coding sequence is TGCGCCAGCAGCCCTAGGACAAGGGGGCAAGAGACCCAGTACTTC.

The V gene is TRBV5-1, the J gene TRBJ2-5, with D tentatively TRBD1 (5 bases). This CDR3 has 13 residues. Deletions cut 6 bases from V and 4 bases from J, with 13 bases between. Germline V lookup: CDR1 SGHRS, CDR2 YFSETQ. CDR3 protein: CASNQGIGETQYF. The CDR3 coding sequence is TGCGCCAGCAATCAGGGAATTGGAGAGACCCAGTACTTC.